Shown below are 2 T cell receptor beta chains from a single sample sequenced in a study of tumor-infiltrating lymphocytes in localized non-small cell lung cancer. The table came from immunoSEQ multiplex PCR; TCRdb's copy has only in-frame clones and leaves some out. The sample lists roughly 7,000 clones; about 80% were seen once. The sample consisted of uninvolved lung tissue not adjacent to the tumor. Receptors were obtained from a human donor with non-small cell lung cancer.

Only one count was recorded for this clone. This chain uses TRBV2 with TRBJ2-5; D is unclear. The V gene's germline CDR1 is SNHLY and CDR2 FYNNEI. Trimming cost V 6 bases and J 4 bases, with 18 bases left between them. The CDR3 is 15 amino acids. This CDR3 is CASSQSSRVTETQYF. Written as DNA, the CDR3 is TGTGCCAGCAGCCAAAGCTCTAGAGTCACAGAGACCCAGTACTTC.

The V gene is TRBV11-2, the J gene TRBJ2-3; TRBD2 aligns across 8 bases. Germline CDR1 and CDR2: SGHAT and FQNNGV. The CDR3 has 16 amino acids. J gave up 1 base and V 0 bases, and 3 bases lay outside the gene matches. CDR3 in amino acids: CASSLDMRGGTDTQYF. The CDR3 coding sequence is TGTGCCAGCAGCTTAGACATGCGGGGGGGCACAGATACGCAGTATTTT.